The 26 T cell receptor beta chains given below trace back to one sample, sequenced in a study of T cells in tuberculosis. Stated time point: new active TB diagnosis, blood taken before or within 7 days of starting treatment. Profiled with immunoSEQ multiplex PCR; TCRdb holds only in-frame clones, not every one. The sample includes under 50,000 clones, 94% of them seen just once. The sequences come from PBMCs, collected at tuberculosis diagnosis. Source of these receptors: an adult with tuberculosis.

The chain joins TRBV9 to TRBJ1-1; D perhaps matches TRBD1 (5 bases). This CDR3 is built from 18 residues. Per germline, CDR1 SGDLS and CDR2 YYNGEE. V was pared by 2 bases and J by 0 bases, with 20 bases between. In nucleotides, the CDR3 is TGTGCCAGCAGCGTGATCAGGGTTGCGAACTATATGAACACTGAAGCTTTCTTT. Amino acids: CASSVIRVANYMNTEAFF.

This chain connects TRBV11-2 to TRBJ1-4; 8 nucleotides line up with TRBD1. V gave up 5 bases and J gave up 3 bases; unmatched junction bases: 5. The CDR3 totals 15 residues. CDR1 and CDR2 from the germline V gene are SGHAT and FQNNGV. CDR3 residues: CASSPFRGPNEKLFF. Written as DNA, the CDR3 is TGTGCCAGCAGCCCCTTCAGGGGGCCTAATGAAAAACTGTTTTTT.

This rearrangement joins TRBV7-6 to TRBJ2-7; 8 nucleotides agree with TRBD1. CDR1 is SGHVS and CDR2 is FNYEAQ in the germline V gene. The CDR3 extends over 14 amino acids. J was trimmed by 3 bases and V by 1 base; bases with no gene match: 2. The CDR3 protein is CASSLEQGVYEQYF. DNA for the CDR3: TGTGCCAGCAGCTTAGAACAGGGGGTCTACGAGCAGTACTTC.

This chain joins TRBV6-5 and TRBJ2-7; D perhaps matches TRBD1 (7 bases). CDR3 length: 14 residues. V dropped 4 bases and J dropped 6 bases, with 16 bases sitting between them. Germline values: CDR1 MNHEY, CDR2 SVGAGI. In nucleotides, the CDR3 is TGTGCCAGCAGTTGGCGGGACAGAATCTCCGAGCAGTACTTC. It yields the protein CASSWRDRISEQYF.

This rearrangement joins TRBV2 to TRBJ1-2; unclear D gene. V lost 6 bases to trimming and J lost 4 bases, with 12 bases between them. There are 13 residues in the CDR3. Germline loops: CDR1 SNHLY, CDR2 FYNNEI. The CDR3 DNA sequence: TGTGCCAGCAGCGCCGGGGTGGGCTATGGCTACACCTTC. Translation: CASSAGVGYGYTF.

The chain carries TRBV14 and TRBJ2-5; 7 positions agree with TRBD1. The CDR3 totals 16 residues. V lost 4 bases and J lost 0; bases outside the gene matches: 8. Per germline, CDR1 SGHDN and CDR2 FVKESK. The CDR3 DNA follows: TGTGCCAGCAGCCCTCGGACAGGCGAGTACCAAGAGACCCAGTACTTC. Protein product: CASSPRTGEYQETQYF.

The CDR3 coding sequence is TGTGCCAGCAGCCAAGTCGCAGGGGCTTACTATGGCTACACCTTC. This sequence encodes CASSQVAGAYYGYTF. The chain combines TRBV14 with TRBJ1-2, with D maybe TRBD1 (6 bases). Germline CDR1 SGHDN, CDR2 FVKESK. Trimming pared 1 base from V and 3 bases from J, leaving 12 bases between. The CDR3 extends over 15 amino acids.

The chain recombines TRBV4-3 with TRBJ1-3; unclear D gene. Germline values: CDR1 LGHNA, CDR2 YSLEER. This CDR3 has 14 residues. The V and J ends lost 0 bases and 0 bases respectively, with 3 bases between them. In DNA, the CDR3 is TGCGCCAGCAGCCAAGATTACTCTGGAAACACCATATATTTT. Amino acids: CASSQDYSGNTIYF.

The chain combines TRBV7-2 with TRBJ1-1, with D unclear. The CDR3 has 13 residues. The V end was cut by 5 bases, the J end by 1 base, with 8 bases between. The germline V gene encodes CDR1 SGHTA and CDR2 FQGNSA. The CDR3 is CASSPPGNTEAFF. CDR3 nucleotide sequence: TGTGCCAGCAGCCCTCCGGGGAACACTGAAGCTTTCTTT.

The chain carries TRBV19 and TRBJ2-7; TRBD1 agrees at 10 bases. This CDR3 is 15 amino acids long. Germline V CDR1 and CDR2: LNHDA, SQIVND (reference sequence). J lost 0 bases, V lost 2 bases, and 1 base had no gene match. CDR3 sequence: CASSIRQGASYEQYF. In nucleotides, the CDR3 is TGTGCCAGTAGTATACGACAGGGGGCCTCCTACGAGCAGTACTTC.

CDR3 coding DNA: TGTGCCAGCAGCGTGGACAGTGTCCGATCTGGAAACACCATATATTTT. Its translation: CASSVDSVRSGNTIYF. V usage is TRBV9 and J usage is TRBJ1-3; D possibly corresponds to TRBD1 (6 bases). CDR1 SGDLS and CDR2 YYNGEE come from the germline V gene. The germline V and J ends were trimmed by 2 bases and 1 base, with 13 bases remaining between them. CDR3 length: 16 amino acids. Together with reference TRBV9 and TRBJ1-3, the CDR3 gives the full variable domain: DSGVTQTPKHLITATGQRVTLRCSPRSGDLSVYWYQQSLDQGLQFLIQYYNGEERAKGNILERFSAQQFPDLHSELNLSSLELGDSALYFCASSVDSVRSGNTIYFGEGSWLTVV.

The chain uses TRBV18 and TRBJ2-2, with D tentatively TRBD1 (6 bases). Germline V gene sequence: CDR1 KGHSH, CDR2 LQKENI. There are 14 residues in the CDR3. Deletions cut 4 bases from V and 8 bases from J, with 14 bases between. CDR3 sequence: CASSQDSAAGELFF. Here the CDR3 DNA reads TGTGCCAGCTCACAGGACAGCGCGGCGGGGGAGCTGTTTTTT.

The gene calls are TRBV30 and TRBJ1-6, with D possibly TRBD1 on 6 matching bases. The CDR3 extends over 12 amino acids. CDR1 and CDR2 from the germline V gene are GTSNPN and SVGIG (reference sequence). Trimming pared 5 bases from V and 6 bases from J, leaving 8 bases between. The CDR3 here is CAWGDINSPLHF. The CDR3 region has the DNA TGTGCCTGGGGGGACATTAATTCACCCCTCCACTTT.

CDR3 amino acids: CASSSRGHSSGANVLTF. CDR3 DNA: TGTGCCAGCAGCTCCCGGGGACACAGCTCTGGGGCCAACGTCCTGACTTTC. This sequence joins TRBV7-2 and TRBJ2-6, with TRBD1 as a possible D gene (6 bases). Germline V gene lookup returns CDR1 SGHTA and CDR2 FQGNSA. There are 17 residues in the CDR3. Trimming took 4 bases from V and 0 from J, leaving 13 bases between them.

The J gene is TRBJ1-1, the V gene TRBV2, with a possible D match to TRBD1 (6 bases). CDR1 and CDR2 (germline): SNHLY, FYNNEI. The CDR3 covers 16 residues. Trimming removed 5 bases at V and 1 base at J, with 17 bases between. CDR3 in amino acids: CASSRDIVAANTEAFF. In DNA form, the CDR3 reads TGTGCCAGCAGTCGGGACATAGTGGCTGCGAACACTGAAGCTTTCTTT.

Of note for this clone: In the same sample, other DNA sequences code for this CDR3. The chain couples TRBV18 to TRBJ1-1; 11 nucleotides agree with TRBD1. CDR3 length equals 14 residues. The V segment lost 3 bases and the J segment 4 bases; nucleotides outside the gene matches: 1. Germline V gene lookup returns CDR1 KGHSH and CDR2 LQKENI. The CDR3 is CASSPGTGGTEAFF. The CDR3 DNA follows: TGTGCCAGCTCACCTGGGACAGGGGGCACTGAAGCTTTCTTT.

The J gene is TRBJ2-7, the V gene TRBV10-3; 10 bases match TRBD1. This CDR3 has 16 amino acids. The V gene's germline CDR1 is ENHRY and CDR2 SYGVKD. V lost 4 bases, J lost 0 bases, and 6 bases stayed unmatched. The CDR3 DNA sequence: TGTGCCATCAGTGGCCTGGGACAGGGGAGCTCCTACGAGCAGTACTTC. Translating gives CAISGLGQGSSYEQYF.

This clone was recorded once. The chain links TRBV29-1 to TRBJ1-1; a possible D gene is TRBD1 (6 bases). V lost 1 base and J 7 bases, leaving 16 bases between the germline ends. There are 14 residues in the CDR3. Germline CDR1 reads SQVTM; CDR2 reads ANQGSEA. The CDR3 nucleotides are TGCAGCGTTGAAGCTATGGGGCAGGGGCTTGAAGCTTTCTTT. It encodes CSVEAMGQGLEAFF.

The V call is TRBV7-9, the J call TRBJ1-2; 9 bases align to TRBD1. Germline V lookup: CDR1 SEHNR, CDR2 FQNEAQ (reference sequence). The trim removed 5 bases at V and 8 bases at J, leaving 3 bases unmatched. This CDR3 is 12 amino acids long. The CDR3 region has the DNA TGTGCCAGCAGCACCACAGGGGGCGGCTACACCTTC. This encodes CASSTTGGGYTF.

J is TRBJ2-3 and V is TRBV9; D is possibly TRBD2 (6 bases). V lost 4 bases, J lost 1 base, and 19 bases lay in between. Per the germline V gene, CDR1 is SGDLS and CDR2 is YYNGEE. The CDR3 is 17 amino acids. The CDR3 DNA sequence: TGTGCCAGCAGCCCCTGGGGAGGCGCGAGAGGCACAGATACGCAGTATTTT. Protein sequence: CASSPWGGARGTDTQYF. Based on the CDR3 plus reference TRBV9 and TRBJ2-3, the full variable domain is DSGVTQTPKHLITATGQRVTLRCSPRSGDLSVYWYQQSLDQGLQFLIQYYNGEERAKGNILERFSAQQFPDLHSELNLSSLELGDSALYFCASSPWGGARGTDTQYFGPGTRLTVL.

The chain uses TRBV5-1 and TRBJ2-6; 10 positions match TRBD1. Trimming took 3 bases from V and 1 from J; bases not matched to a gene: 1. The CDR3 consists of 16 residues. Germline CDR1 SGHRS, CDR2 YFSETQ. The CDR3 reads CASSWDRGSGANVLTF. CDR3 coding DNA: TGCGCCAGCAGCTGGGACAGGGGATCTGGGGCCAACGTCCTGACTTTC.

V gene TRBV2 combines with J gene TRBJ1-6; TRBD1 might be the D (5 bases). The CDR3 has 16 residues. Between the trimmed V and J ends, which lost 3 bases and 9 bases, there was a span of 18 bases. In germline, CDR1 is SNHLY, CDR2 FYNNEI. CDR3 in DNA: TGTGCCAGCAGTGACGCCTACGGGGGATTGGGTTCACCCCTCCACTTT. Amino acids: CASSDAYGGLGSPLHF.

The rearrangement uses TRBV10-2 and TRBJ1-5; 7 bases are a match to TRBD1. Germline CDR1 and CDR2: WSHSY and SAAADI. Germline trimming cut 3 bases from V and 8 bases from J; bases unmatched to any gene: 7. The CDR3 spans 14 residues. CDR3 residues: CASSDYRGAEPQHF. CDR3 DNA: TGCGCCAGCAGTGATTACAGGGGAGCGGAGCCCCAGCATTTT.

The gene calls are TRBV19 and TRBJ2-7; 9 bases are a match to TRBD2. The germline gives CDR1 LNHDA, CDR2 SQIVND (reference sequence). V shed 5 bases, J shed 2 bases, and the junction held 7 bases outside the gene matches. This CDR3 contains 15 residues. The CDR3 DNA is TGTGCCAGTAGTCCCTTAGCGGGGGCCACCTACGAGCAGTACTTC. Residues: CASSPLAGATYEQYF.

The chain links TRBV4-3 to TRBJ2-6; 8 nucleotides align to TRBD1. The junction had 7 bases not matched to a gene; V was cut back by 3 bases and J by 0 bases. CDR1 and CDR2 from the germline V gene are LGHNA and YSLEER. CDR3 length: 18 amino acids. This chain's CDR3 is CASSHLEQGVSGANVLTF. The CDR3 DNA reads TGCGCCAGCAGCCATCTTGAACAGGGGGTCTCTGGGGCCAACGTCCTGACTTTC.

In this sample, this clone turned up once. This CDR3 reads CASSQDQFVAGPSYEQYF. CDR3 nucleotides: TGTGCCAGCAGCCAAGATCAGTTCGTAGCGGGGCCCTCCTACGAGCAGTACTTC. The rearrangement joins TRBV4-2 to TRBJ2-7; 8 nucleotides agree with TRBD2. Germline V CDR1 and CDR2: LGHNA, YNFKEQ. There are 18 residues in the CDR3. J lost 0 bases, V lost 0 bases, and 10 bases had no gene match.